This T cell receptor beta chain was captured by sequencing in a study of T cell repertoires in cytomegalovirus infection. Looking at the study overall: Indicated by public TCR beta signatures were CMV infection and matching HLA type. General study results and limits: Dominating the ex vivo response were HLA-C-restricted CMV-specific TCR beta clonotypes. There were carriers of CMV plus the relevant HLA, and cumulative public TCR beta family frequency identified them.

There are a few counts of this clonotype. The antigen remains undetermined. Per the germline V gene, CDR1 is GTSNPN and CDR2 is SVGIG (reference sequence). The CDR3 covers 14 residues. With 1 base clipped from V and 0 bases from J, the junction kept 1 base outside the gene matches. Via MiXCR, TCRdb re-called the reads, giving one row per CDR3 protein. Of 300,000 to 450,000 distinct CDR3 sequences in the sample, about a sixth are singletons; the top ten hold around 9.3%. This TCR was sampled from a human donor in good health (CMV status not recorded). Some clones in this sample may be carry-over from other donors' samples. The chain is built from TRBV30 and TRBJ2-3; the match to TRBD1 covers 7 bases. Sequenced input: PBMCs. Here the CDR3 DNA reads TGTGCCTGGAGTGAGACAGGGAGCACAGATACGCAGTATTTT. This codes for CAWSETGSTDTQYF.